This is a list of T cell receptor beta chains from one sample in a study of control samples from healthy donors and cancer patients. Sequenced by immunoSEQ multiplex PCR; TCRdb stores in-frame clones only, minus some. The table has about 150,000 clones, 75% to 95% seen once; the top ten hold around 2.2%. The sample comprised blood. The receptor source for this set is a woman in her thirties or forties in good health. CDR3s include the opening cysteine and the closing phenylalanine or tryptophan. Each record gives: V gene, J gene, D gene, CDR3 protein. The D gene is left open where the match is weak.

V: TRBV7-8
J: TRBJ1-1
D: .
CDR3: CASSFKAPPGTEAFF

V: TRBV7-2
J: TRBJ1-1
D: .
CDR3: CASSSGHNTEAFF

V: TRBV7-9
J: TRBJ2-1
D: TRBD1
CDR3: CASSLARTGDNEQFF

V: TRBV12-3/TRBV12-4
J: TRBJ1-5
D: .
CDR3: CASSLGGSQPQHF

V: TRBV24-1
J: TRBJ2-2
D: .
CDR3: CATSPIGGTGELFF

V: TRBV19
J: TRBJ1-2
D: .
CDR3: CASRFPGEDTGYTF

V: TRBV11-2
J: TRBJ2-5
D: .
CDR3: CASDSGHGETQYF

V: TRBV10-2
J: TRBJ2-1
D: TRBD2
CDR3: CASTGGPVTEQFF

V: TRBV5-1
J: TRBJ1-1
D: .
CDR3: CASSLTVGSNTEAFF

V: TRBV12-5
J: TRBJ1-2
D: .
CDR3: CASTSGVYGYTF

V: TRBV27
J: TRBJ1-6
D: TRBD1
CDR3: CASSLTGGGSPLHF

V: TRBV20-1
J: TRBJ1-3
D: .
CDR3: CSASQVNTIYF

V: TRBV19
J: TRBJ2-1
D: TRBD2
CDR3: CASSIGLAGPNEQFF

V: TRBV19
J: TRBJ1-1
D: .
CDR3: CASSQQGGTEAFF

V: TRBV12-3/TRBV12-4
J: TRBJ2-5
D: TRBD2
CDR3: CASRLAGEETQYF

V: TRBV12-3/TRBV12-4
J: TRBJ2-1
D: .
CDR3: CASSLIQALPQFF

V: TRBV5-5
J: TRBJ1-5
D: TRBD1
CDR3: CASSLGTGLGQPQHF

V: TRBV4-1
J: TRBJ2-1
D: .
CDR3: CASSQDKFRGGAVDEQFF

V: TRBV27
J: TRBJ1-1
D: TRBD1
CDR3: CASSTAGGTRNTEAFF

V: TRBV19
J: TRBJ2-5
D: .
CDR3: CASSIGLVVMETQYF

V: TRBV10-2
J: TRBJ2-3
D: .
CDR3: CASSEAGRSTDTQYF

V: TRBV7-8
J: TRBJ1-1
D: TRBD1
CDR3: CASSSHRGNTEAFF

V: TRBV2
J: TRBJ2-5
D: .
CDR3: CASTPRETQYF